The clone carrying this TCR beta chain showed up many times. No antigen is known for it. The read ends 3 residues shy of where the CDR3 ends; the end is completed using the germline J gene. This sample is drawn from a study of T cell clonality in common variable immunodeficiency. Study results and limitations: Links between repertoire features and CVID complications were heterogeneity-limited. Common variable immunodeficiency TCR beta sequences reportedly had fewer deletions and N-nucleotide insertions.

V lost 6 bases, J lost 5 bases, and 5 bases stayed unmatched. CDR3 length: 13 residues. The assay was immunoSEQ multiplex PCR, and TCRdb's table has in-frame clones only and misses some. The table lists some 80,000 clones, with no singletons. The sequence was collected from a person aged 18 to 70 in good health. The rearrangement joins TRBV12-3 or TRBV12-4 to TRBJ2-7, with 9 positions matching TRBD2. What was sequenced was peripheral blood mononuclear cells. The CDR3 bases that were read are TGTGCCAGCAGAAATAGCGGGAGCAACGAG. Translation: CASRNSGSNE. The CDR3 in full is CASRNSGSNEQYF.